This T cell receptor beta chain was retrieved from a study of PD-1 blockade in mismatch repair-deficient tumors. On the study more broadly: Patients had more than ten mismatch repair-deficient cancer types, all previously treated and progressing.

Clones were sequenced by immunoSEQ multiplex PCR, and TCRdb holds only the in-frame ones, with some missing. The table lists about 68,000 clones, almost 80% of them singletons. V was cut by 5 bases and J by 3 bases, with 15 bases left in between. CDR3 size: 14 residues. CDR1 SGHRS and CDR2 YFSETQ come from the germline V gene. The rearrangement uses TRBV5-1 and TRBJ2-7, with D possibly TRBD1 on 5 matching bases. The source of this sequence is an adult with mismatch repair-deficient cancer. Specimen: peripheral blood, collected 2 weeks after starting pembrolizumab. CDR3: CASSPAGLDYEQYF. The CDR3 nucleotides are TGCGCCAGCAGTCCGGCAGGGTTGGACTACGAGCAGTACTTC.